This T cell receptor beta chain was identified during a study of OX40 agonist ivuxolimab in advanced cancers. Points from the study as a whole: The study did not work out the antigen specificity of the expanded peripheral T cells.

The assay was immunoSEQ multiplex PCR, and TCRdb's table has in-frame clones only and misses some. The table lists 75,000 to 100,000 clones, roughly 88% of them singletons. Deletions cut 0 bases from V and 6 bases from J, with 9 bases between. This CDR3 spans 14 amino acids. Looked up from germline, CDR1 is SGHNT and CDR2 is YENEEA. With regard to this clone: The antigen is not known.

Material: CD4+ or CD8+ T cells sorted from blood, obtained in a trial of the OX40 agonist ivuxolimab. This TCR derives from an adult with an advanced solid tumor such as melanoma, head and neck, liver or kidney cancer. The chain recombines TRBV11-3 with TRBJ2-1, with D possibly being TRBD1 (6 bases). CDR3 sequence (DNA): TGTGCCAGCAGCTTAGACGGACAGACCAATGAGCAGTTCTTC. Its protein product is CASSLDGQTNEQFF.